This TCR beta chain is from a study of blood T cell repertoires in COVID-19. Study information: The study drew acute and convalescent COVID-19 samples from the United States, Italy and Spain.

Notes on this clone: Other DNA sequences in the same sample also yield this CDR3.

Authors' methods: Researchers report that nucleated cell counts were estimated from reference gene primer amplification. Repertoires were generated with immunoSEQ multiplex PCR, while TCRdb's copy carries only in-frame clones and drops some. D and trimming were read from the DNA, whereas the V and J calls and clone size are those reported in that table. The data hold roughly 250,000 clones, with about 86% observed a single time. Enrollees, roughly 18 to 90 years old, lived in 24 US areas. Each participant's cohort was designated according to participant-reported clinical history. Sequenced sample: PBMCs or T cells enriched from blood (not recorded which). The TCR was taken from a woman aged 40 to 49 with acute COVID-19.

The CDR3 is CSVRQGSNTEAFF. The DNA of the CDR3 is TGCAGCGTTAGACAGGGTTCAAACACTGAAGCTTTCTTT. This chain links TRBV29-1 with TRBJ1-1; 7 nucleotides align to TRBD1. In germline, CDR1 is SQVTM, CDR2 ANQGSEA. This CDR3 comprises 13 residues. The junction had 5 bases not matched to a gene; V was cut back by 5 bases and J by 2 bases.